This is a list of T cell receptor beta chains from one sample in a study of T cells after yellow fever vaccination. Each CDR3 protein gets one entry after TCRdb re-called the 5' RACE reads with MiXCR. Of nearly 45,000 distinct CDR3 sequences listed, under 8% are singletons. The specimen comprised CD8+ T cells not binding an NS4B(214-222) dextramer, sorted from PBMCs, sampled 45 days after the yellow fever booster vaccination. These receptors all come from a young man who received the YFV17D yellow fever vaccine. CDR3s include the opening cysteine and the closing phenylalanine or tryptophan. A D gene is named only where the DNA matches it firmly. Not all rows give a size; the values are once, few, many and, for expanded clones, a class.

J gene: TRBJ2-2; clone size: many; V gene: TRBV6-5; D gene: .; CDR3 DNA: TGTGCCAGCAGTTACTCCGCTAGCTTGTCCGGGGAGCTGTTTTTT; CDR3 protein: CASSYSASLSGELFF
J gene: TRBJ1-1; clone size: .; V gene: TRBV11-2; D gene: .; CDR3 DNA: TGTGCCAGCAGCCCGCACGGGGGTTGGGACACTGAAGCTTTCTTT; CDR3 protein: CASSPHGGWDTEAFF
J gene: TRBJ2-1; clone size: many; V gene: TRBV10-3; D gene: .; CDR3 DNA: TGTGCCATCAGTGGAAAGTATATTGGGGGTTCCAACAATGAGCAGTTCTTC; CDR3 protein: CAISGKYIGGSNNEQFF
J gene: TRBJ2-3; clone size: many; V gene: TRBV25-1; D gene: TRBD2; CDR3 DNA: TGTGCCAGCAGTGAATTCGGACTAGCGGGAGTCGGGGCAGATACGCAGTATTTT; CDR3 protein: CASSEFGLAGVGADTQYF
J gene: TRBJ2-1; clone size: few; V gene: TRBV29-1; D gene: .; CDR3 DNA: TGCAGCGTCGGGACTGGCAATGAGCAGTTCTTC; CDR3 protein: CSVGTGNEQFF
J gene: TRBJ2-7; clone size: many; V gene: TRBV28; D gene: .; CDR3 DNA: TGTGCCAGCAGTTTGAGGGGGTTTTACGAGCAGTACTTC; CDR3 protein: CASSLRGFYEQYF
J gene: TRBJ2-3; clone size: many; V gene: TRBV30; D gene: .; CDR3 DNA: TGTGCCTGGAGTGTTCGCACAGATACGCAGTATTTT; CDR3 protein: CAWSVRTDTQYF
J gene: TRBJ2-3; clone size: many; V gene: TRBV6-5; D gene: TRBD2; CDR3 DNA: TGTGCCAGCAGTCTACTAGCGGTTGCAGATACGCAGTATTTT; CDR3 protein: CASSLLAVADTQYF
J gene: TRBJ2-2; clone size: many; V gene: TRBV9; D gene: TRBD2; CDR3 DNA: TGTGCCAGCAGCGCTGGACTAGCGGGAGGCACCGGGGAGCTGTTTTTT; CDR3 protein: CASSAGLAGGTGELFF
J gene: TRBJ2-7; clone size: many; V gene: TRBV7-9; D gene: TRBD2; CDR3 DNA: TGTGCCAGCAGCTTACCCTCTTCTGGCGGGAGAACCCACGAGCAGTACTTC; CDR3 protein: CASSLPSSGGRTHEQYF
J gene: TRBJ2-7; clone size: many; V gene: TRBV4-1; D gene: .; CDR3 DNA: TGCGCCAGCAGCCAAGAGGTCAGCTCCTACGAGCAGTACTTC; CDR3 protein: CASSQEVSSYEQYF
J gene: TRBJ2-3; clone size: .; V gene: TRBV5-4; D gene: .; CDR3 DNA: TGTGCCAGCAGCTTGGCCGACACCCCCGGGACAGATACGCAGTATTTT; CDR3 protein: CASSLADTPGTDTQYF